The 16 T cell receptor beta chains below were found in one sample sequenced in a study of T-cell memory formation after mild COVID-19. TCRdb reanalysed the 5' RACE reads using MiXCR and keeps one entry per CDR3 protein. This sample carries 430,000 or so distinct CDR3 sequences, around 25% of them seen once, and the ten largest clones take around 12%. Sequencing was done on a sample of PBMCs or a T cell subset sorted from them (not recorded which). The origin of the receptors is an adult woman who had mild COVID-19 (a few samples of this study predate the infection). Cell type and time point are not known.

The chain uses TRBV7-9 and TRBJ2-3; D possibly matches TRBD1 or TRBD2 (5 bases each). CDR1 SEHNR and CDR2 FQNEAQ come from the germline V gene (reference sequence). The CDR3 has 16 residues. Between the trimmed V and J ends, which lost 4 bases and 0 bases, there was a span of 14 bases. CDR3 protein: CASSSRETSSTDTQYF. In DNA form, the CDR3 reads TGTGCCAGCAGCTCCAGGGAGACGTCTAGCACAGATACGCAGTATTTT.

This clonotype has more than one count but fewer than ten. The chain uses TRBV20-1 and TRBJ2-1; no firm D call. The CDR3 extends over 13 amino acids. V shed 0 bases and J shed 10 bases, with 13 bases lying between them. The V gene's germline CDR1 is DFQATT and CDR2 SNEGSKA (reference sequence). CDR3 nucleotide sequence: TGCAGTGCTAGAGATTACCGCTTTTCGGAGCAGTTCTTC. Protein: CSARDYRFSEQFF.

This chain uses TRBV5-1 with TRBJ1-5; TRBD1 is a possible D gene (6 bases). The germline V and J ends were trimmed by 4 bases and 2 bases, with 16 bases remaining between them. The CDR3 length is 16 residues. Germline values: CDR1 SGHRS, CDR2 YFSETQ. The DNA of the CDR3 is TGCGCCAGCAGCCCTGGGGGGGGCTTGGGCAATCAGCCCCAGCATTTT. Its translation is CASSPGGGLGNQPQHF. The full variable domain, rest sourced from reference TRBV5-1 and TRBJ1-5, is KAGVTQTPRYLIKTRGQQVTLSCSPISGHRSVSWYQQTPGQGLQFLFEYFSETQRNKGNFPGRFSGRQFSNSRSEMNVSTLELGDSALYLCASSPGGGLGNQPQHFGDGTRLSIL.

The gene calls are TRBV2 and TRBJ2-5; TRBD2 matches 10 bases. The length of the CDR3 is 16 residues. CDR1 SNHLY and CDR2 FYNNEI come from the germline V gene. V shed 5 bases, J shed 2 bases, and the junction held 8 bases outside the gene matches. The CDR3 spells CASSLRLTSGQETQYF. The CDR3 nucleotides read TGTGCCAGCAGTCTCCGATTGACTAGCGGGCAAGAGACCCAGTACTTC.

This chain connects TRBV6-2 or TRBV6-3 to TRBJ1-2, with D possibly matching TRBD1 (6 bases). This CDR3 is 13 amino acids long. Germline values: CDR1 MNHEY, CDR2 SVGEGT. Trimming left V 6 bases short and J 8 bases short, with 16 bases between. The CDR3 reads CASSRDTRLGYTF. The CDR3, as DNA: TGTGCCAGCAGCCGGGACACAAGGCTCGGCTACACCTTC.

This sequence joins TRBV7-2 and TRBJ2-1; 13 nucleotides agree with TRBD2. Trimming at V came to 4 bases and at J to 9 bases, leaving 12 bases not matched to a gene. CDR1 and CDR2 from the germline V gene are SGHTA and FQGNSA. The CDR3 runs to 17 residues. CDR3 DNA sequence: TGTGCCAGCAGCTCCGACCCAGGACTAGCGGGGGTCGTTGAGCAGTTCTTC. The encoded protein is CASSSDPGLAGVVEQFF.

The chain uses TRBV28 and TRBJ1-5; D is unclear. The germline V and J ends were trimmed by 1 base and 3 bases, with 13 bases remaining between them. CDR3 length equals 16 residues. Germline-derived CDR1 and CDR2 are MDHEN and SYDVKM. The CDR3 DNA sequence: TGTGCCAGCAGTTTATTGAAGGTGGGCGACAATCAGCCCCAGCATTTT. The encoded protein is CASSLLKVGDNQPQHF.

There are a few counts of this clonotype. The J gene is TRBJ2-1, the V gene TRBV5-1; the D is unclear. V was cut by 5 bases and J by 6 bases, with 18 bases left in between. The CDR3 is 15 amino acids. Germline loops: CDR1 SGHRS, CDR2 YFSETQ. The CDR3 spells CASRSSANSGNEQFF. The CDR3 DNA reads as TGCGCCAGCAGGAGTTCGGCCAATTCGGGCAATGAGCAGTTCTTC. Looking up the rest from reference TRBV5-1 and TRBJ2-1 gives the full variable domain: KAGVTQTPRYLIKTRGQQVTLSCSPISGHRSVSWYQQTPGQGLQFLFEYFSETQRNKGNFPGRFSGRQFSNSRSEMNVSTLELGDSALYLCASRSSANSGNEQFFGPGTRLTVL.

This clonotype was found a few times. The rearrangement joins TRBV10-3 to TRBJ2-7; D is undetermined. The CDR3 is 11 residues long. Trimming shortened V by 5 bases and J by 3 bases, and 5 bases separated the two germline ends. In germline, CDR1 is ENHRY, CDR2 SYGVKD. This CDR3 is CAISSDYEQYF. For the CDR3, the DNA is TGTGCCATCAGTAGCGACTACGAGCAGTACTTC.

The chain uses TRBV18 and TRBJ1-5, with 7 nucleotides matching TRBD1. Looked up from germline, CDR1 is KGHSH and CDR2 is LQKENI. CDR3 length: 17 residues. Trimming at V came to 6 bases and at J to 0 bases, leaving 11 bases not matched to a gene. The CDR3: CASSLGQDLYSNQPQHF. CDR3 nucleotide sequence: TGTGCCAGCTCTCTCGGACAGGACCTATATAGCAATCAGCCCCAGCATTTT.

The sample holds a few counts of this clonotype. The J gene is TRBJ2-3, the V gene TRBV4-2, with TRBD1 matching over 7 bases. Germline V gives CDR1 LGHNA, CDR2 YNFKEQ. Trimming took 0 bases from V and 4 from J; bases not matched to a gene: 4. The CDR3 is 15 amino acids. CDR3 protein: CASSQDRTGSDTQYF. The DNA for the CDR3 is TGTGCCAGCAGCCAAGATAGGACAGGTTCAGATACGCAGTATTTT.

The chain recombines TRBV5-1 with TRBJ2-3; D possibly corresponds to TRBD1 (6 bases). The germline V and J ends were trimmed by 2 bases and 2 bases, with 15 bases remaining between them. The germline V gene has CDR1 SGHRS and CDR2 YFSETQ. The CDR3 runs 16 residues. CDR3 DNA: TGCGCCAGCAGCTTTTCGGGACACCTATTCACAGATACGCAGTATTTT. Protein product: CASSFSGHLFTDTQYF.

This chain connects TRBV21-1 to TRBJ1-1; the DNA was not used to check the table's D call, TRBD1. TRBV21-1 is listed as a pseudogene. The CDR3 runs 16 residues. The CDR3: CASRPGGTGRRTEAFF. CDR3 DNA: TGTGCCAGCAGACCTGGGGGAACGGGAAGGAGAACTGAAGCTTTCTTT.

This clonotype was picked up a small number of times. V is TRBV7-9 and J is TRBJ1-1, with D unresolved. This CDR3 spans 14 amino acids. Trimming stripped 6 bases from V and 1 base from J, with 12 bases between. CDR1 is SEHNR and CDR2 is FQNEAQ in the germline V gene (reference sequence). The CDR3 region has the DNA TGTGCCAGCAGTTTTGGACTTCGGAACACTGAAGCTTTCTTT. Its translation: CASSFGLRNTEAFF.

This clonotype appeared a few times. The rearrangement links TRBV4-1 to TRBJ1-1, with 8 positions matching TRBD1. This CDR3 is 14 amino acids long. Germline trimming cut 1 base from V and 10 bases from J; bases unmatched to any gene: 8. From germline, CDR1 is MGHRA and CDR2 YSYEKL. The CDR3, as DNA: TGCGCCAGCAGCCAAGGTTCAGGGGGCATAGTAGCTTTCTTT. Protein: CASSQGSGGIVAFF.

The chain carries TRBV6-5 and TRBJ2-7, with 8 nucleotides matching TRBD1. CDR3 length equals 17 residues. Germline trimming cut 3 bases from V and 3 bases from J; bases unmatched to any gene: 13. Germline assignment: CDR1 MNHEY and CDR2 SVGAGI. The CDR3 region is CASSYSAHGTGVYEQYF. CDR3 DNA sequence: TGTGCCAGCAGTTATTCGGCGCACGGGACAGGAGTCTACGAGCAGTACTTC.